This TCR beta chain was captured by sequencing in a study of cytotoxic CD8 clonotypes in ibrutinib-treated CLL. Some clones are missing from TCRdb's copy, which holds only in-frame ones; the method was immunoSEQ multiplex PCR. The table has 200,000 to 250,000 clones, about three quarters seen once. Deletions cut 6 bases from V and 7 bases from J, with 15 bases between. CDR1 and CDR2 from the germline V gene are MNHEY and SVGAGI. The length of the CDR3 is 13 residues. TCR beta library input comprised roughly 2.2 micrograms of genomic DNA from cryopreserved PBMCs. The sequence was obtained from a human donor with chronic lymphocytic leukemia. This specimen was PBMCs, taken after 12 months of ibrutinib treatment. The gene calls are TRBV6-5 and TRBJ1-1; D might be TRBD1 (6 bases). The CDR3: CASRLQGSDEAFF. The CDR3 DNA reads TGTGCCAGCAGGCTACAGGGATCGGATGAAGCTTTCTTT.